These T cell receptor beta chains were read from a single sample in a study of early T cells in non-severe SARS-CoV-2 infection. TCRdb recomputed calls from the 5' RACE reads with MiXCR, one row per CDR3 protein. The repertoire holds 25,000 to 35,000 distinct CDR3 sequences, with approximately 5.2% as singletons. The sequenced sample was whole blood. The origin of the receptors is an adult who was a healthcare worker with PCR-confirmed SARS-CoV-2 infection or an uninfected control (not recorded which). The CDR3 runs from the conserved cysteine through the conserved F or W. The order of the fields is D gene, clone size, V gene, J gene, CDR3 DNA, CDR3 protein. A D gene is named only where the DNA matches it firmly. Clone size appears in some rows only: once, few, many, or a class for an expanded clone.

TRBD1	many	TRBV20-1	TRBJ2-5	TGCAGTGCTCCTGAGACAGGGAAAGAGACCCAGTACTTC	CSAPETGKETQYF
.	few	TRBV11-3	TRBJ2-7	TGTGCCAGCAGCTCCCTAATAAAGCAGTACTTC	CASSSLIKQYF
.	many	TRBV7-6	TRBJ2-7	TGTGCCAGCAGCTTGACACGTTACGAGCAGTACTTC	CASSLTRYEQYF
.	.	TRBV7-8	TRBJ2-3	TGTGCCAGCAGCTTAGCGGTGATGGGTCCAGATACGCAGTATTTT	CASSLAVMGPDTQYF
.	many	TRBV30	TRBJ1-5	TGTGCCTGGAGTATGGGGGCGACTCAGCCCCAGCATTTT	CAWSMGATQPQHF
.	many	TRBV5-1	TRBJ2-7	TGCGCCAGCTCACGGGACGGCGGGCCGTTCAACGAGCAGTACTTC	CASSRDGGPFNEQYF
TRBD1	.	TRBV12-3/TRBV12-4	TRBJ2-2	TGTGCCAGCAGTCCCGGACAGGGGGGAACCGGGGAGCTGTTTTTT	CASSPGQGGTGELFF
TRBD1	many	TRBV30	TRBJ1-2	TGTGCCTGGAGTAGAAACAGGGGGACCCTCTATGGCTACACCTTC	CAWSRNRGTLYGYTF
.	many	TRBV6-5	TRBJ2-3	TGTGCCAGCAGTTACTCTAGCACAGATACGCAGTATTTT	CASSYSSTDTQYF
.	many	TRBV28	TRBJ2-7	TGTGCCAGCAGTTTTGCATCTGACTCCTACGAGCAGTACTTC	CASSFASDSYEQYF
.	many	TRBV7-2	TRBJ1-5	TGTGCCAGCAGCTTCCTGACGAGGGGCAATCAGCCCCAGCATTTT	CASSFLTRGNQPQHF
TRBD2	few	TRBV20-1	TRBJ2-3	TGCAGTGCCGAGCGGGGAGCGGAATCAGATACGCAGTATTTT	CSAERGAESDTQYF
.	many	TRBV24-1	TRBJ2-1	TGTGCCACCAGTGACCCCGACAGGTTGAATGAGCAGTTCTTC	CATSDPDRLNEQFF
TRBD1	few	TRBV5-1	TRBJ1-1	TGCGCCAGCAGCTTGGGGCAGAGGACAGGGGGGCACACTGAAGCTTCCTTT	CASSLGQRTGGHTEASF
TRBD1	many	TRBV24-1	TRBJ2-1	TGTGCCACCGAGGACAGGGCCGCCGGTGAGCAGTTCTTC	CATEDRAAGEQFF
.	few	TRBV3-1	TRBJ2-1	TGTGCCAGCAGCCAAGATTCCGTGATCGCGGGCAATGAGCAGTTCTTC	CASSQDSVIAGNEQFF
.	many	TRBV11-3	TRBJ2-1	TGTGCCAGCAGCTCTCCTGTGGGTAATGAGCAGTTCTTC	CASSSPVGNEQFF
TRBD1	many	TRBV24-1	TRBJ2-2	TGTGCCACCAGTGCCGGGGACAGGGGCGGCACCGGGGAGCTGTTTTTT	CATSAGDRGGTGELFF
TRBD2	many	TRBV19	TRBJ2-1	TGTGCCAGTCCTCCTAGCGGGGTCCTTAATGAGCAGTTCTTC	CASPPSGVLNEQFF
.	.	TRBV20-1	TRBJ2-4	TGCAGTGCTCAGGGGAGGGACATTCAGTACTTC	CSAQGRDIQYF
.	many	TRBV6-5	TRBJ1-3	TGTGCCAGCAGCCCCGGGACGGACCCTGGAAACACCATATATTTT	CASSPGTDPGNTIYF
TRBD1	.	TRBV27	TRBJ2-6	TGTGCCAGCAGTTTATCGGGACAGGGCCACTCTGGGGCCAACGTCCTGACTTTC	CASSLSGQGHSGANVLTF
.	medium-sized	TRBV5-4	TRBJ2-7	TGTGCCAGCAGCTTGGGTTTGGCGGGAAGAACCTACGAGCAGTACTTC	CASSLGLAGRTYEQYF
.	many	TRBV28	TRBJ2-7	TGTGCCAGCAGCTCATCCGGGCCCCTGGGGGAGCAGTACTTC	CASSSSGPLGEQYF
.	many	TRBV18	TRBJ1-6	TGTGCCAGCTCACCACCGTACACAGGACGCGGGGCACCCCTCCACTTT	CASSPPYTGRGAPLHF
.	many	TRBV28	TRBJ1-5	TGTGCCAGCAGTTCCGCAGGAGGGAGCAATCAGCCCCAGCATTTT	CASSSAGGSNQPQHF
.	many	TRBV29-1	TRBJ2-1	TGCAGCGTTGAAAGCAAAGCGGCAGCTTACAATGAGCAGTTCTTC	CSVESKAAAYNEQFF
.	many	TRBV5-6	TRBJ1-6	TGTGCCAGCAGTTGGGGGGTTTGGTCACCCCTCCACTTT	CASSWGVWSPLHF
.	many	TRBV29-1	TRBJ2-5	TGCAGCGTTGAAGATCTAGGGTCCTCCCCCCGGACCCAGTACTTC	CSVEDLGSSPRTQYF
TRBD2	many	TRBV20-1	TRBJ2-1	TGCAGTGCTCCCGGACTAGTGACCTACAATGAGCAGTTCTTC	CSAPGLVTYNEQFF
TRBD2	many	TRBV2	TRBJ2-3	TGTGCCAGCAGTGAAGGGGTAGCGGGAGGGACAGATACGCAGTATTTT	CASSEGVAGGTDTQYF
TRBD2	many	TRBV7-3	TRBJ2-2	TGTGCCAGCAGCCCCCGGACTAGCGGGAACACCGGGGAGCTGTTTTTT	CASSPRTSGNTGELFF
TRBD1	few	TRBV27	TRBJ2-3	TGTGCCAGCAAGAGGACAGGGGCAGATACGCAGTATTTT	CASKRTGADTQYF